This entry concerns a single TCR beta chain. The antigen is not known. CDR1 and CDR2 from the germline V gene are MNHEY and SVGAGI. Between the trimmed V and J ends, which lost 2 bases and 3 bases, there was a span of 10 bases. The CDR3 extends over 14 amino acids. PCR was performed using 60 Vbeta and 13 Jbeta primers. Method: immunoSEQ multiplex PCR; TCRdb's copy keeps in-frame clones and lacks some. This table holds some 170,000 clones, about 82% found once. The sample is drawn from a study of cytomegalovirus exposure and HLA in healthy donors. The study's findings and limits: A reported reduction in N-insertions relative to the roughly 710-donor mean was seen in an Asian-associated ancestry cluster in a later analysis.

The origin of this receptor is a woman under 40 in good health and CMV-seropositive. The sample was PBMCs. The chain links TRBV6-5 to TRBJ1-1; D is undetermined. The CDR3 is CASSYTFGHTEAFF. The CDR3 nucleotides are TGTGCCAGCAGTTACACATTTGGTCACACTGAAGCTTTCTTT.